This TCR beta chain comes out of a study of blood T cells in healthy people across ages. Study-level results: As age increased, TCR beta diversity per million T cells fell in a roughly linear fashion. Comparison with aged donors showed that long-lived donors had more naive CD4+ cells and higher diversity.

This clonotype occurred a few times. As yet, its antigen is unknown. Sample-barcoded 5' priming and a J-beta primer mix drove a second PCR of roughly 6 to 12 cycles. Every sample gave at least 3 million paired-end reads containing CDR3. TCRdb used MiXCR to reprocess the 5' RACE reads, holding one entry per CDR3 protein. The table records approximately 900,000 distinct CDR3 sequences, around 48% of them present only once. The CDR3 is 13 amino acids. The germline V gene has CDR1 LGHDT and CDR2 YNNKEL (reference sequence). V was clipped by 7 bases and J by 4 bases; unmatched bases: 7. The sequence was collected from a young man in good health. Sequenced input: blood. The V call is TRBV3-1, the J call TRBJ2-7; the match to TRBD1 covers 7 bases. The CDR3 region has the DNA TGTGCCAGCACCGAGACAGGGACGTACGAGCAGTACTTC. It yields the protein CASTETGTYEQYF.